The T cell receptor (beta chain) under discussion was sequenced for a study of T cell responses to AZD1222 COVID-19 vaccine. On this clone: The junction does not match germline at one end; this may be a read error. Other DNA sequences within the sample encode an identical CDR3.

The germline CDR1 and CDR2 sequences are LNHDA and SQIVND (reference sequence). CDR3 size: 16 residues. Clones were sequenced by immunoSEQ multiplex PCR, and TCRdb holds only the in-frame ones, with some missing. Of approximately 150,000 clones listed, approximately 89% are singletons. This TCR was sampled from an adult who received the AZD1222 COVID-19 vaccine. The chain uses TRBV19 and TRBJ2-7; 8 nucleotides agree with TRBD2. The specimen was peripheral blood, collected 28 days after the second AZD1222 dose. As DNA, the CDR3 is TGTGCCAGTAGTATAGATCCCGGGACTAGAGAGTACGAGCAATACTTC. Protein sequence: CASSIDPGTREYEQYF.